These 10 T cell receptor beta chains were all obtained from the same sample, sequenced in a study of blood T cell repertoires in COVID-19. The data were produced by immunoSEQ multiplex PCR, yet TCRdb's version contains in-frame clones alone and is incomplete. The sample records under 200,000 clones, approximately 86% being singletons. Sequencing was carried out using peripheral blood. The source of these receptors is a man aged 45 to 65 with active or convalescent COVID-19.

The chain combines TRBV28 with TRBJ2-7; TRBD2 matches 9 bases. The CDR3 contains 16 residues. Trimming took 7 bases from V and 1 from J; bases not matched to a gene: 11. The germline V gene encodes CDR1 MDHEN and CDR2 SYDVKM. This chain's CDR3 is CASTSLGLALSYEQYF. In DNA, the CDR3 is TGTGCCAGCACCTCCCTAGGACTAGCGCTTTCCTACGAGCAGTACTTC.

The chain uses TRBV3-1 (or the pseudogene TRBV3-2) and TRBJ1-1; a possible D gene is TRBD1 (6 bases). Trimming removed 3 bases from V and 11 bases from J, with 13 bases in between. The CDR3 has 12 residues. Germline lookup yields CDR1 LGHDT and CDR2 YNNKEL (reference sequence). Here the CDR3 reads CASSHARGYAFF. The CDR3 region has the DNA TGTGCCAGCAGCCATGCAAGGGGGTACGCTTTCTTT.

In its sample, this clone was seen once. This sequence joins TRBV18 and TRBJ2-1, with D maybe TRBD1 (6 bases). V gave up 7 bases and J gave up 2 bases, with 12 bases separating them. The CDR3 sequence is 14 residues long. Germline V gives CDR1 KGHSH, CDR2 LQKENI. CDR3 sequence (DNA): TGTGCCAGCTGGACGGGACAAACCTACAATGAGCAGTTCTTC. Its translation is CASWTGQTYNEQFF.

This rearrangement joins TRBV5-1 to TRBJ2-7; 10 bases map to TRBD1. V shed 2 bases, J shed 2 bases, and the junction held 4 bases outside the gene matches. The CDR3 is 15 residues long. CDR1 SGHRS and CDR2 YFSETQ come from the germline V gene. CDR3 loop: CASSFGGQGAYEQYF. In nucleotides, the CDR3 is TGCGCCAGCAGCTTCGGAGGACAGGGGGCCTACGAGCAGTACTTC.

CDR3 region: CAPSGTDTQYF. CDR3 sequence (DNA): TGTGCCCCGTCGGGCACAGATACGCAGTATTTT. The chain is built from TRBV9 and TRBJ2-3, with no clear D. In germline, CDR1 is SGDLS, CDR2 YYNGEE. Trimming shortened V by 10 bases and J by 1 base, and 7 bases separated the two germline ends. The CDR3 runs 11 residues.

This chain connects TRBV9 to TRBJ2-3; D possibly corresponds to TRBD1 (6 bases). CDR3 length equals 15 residues. The V end was cut by 0 bases, the J end by 2 bases, with 10 bases between. The germline V gene encodes CDR1 SGDLS and CDR2 YYNGEE. CDR3 nucleotides: TGTGCCAGCAGCGTAGTGGGGGACAACACAGATACGCAGTATTTT. Translating gives CASSVVGDNTDTQYF.

The chain couples TRBV2 to TRBJ2-7; no clear D. V dropped 2 bases and J dropped 2 bases, with 13 bases sitting between them. The length of the CDR3 is 15 residues. Germline assignment: CDR1 SNHLY and CDR2 FYNNEI. The CDR3 DNA is TGTGCCAGCAGTGAACCGGCTAGTCCGACCTACGAGCAGTACTTC. It encodes CASSEPASPTYEQYF.

This clone appeared a single time. The rearrangement joins TRBV6-2 or TRBV6-3 to TRBJ2-7, with D possibly matching TRBD2 (5 bases). The CDR3 totals 14 residues. Looked up from germline, CDR1 is MNHEY and CDR2 is SVGEGT. Trimming shortened V by 3 bases and J by 2 bases, and 11 bases separated the two germline ends. CDR3 region: CASSYLSGAYEQYF. CDR3 in DNA: TGTGCCAGCAGTTATTTAAGCGGAGCCTACGAGCAGTACTTC.

V usage is TRBV9 and J usage is TRBJ2-5, with 10 bases identical to TRBD2. The V gene end was trimmed by 1 base and the J gene end by 5 bases; junction bases not matched to a gene: 11. The length of the CDR3 is 17 residues. CDR1 is SGDLS, CDR2 YYNGEE, per germline. The CDR3 loop reads CASSVSWERGGLETQYF. In DNA, the CDR3 is TGTGCCAGCAGCGTAAGTTGGGAGCGGGGGGGCCTCGAGACCCAGTACTTC.

The chain employs TRBV6-5 and TRBJ1-4; D perhaps matches TRBD1 (6 bases). V lost 4 bases and J 0 bases, leaving 12 bases between the germline ends. The CDR3 covers 16 residues. Germline V gene lookup returns CDR1 MNHEY and CDR2 SVGAGI. As DNA, the CDR3 is TGTGCCAGCAGTTCCCTGACAGGTGCAACTAATGAAAAACTGTTTTTT. Its translation: CASSSLTGATNEKLFF.